The next 20 T cell receptor beta chains were all read from a single sample in a study of shared clonotypes between healthy human individuals. Only in-frame clones appear in the TCRdb table, and some are missing; sequencing was by immunoSEQ multiplex PCR. The data contain 1.6 million or so clones, about 98.5% of them singletons. The source material was naive CD4+ T cells sorted from blood. Subset described: CD45RA+ positively selected. These receptors all stem from a man aged 25 to 40 in good health.

This sequence joins TRBV29-1 and TRBJ2-7, with 9 bases matching TRBD1. This CDR3 has 14 amino acids. Unmatched junction bases numbered 8, after V lost 6 bases and J lost 2 bases. Germline CDR1 and CDR2: SQVTM and ANQGSEA. CDR3 DNA sequence: TGCAGCGTAAGACCGGGACAGGGTCCCTACGAGCAGTACTTC. Its translation: CSVRPGQGPYEQYF.

The chain has TRBV2 and TRBJ2-5, with D hard to call. Deletions cut 6 bases from V and 5 bases from J, with 4 bases between. From germline, CDR1 is SNHLY and CDR2 FYNNEI. The length of the CDR3 is 10 residues. The CDR3 loop is CASRGETQYF. The CDR3 DNA reads TGTGCCAGCAGGGGGGAGACCCAGTACTTC.

This clone was seen a single time. The V call is TRBV5-1, the J call TRBJ2-1; D remains unclear. The germline V gene has CDR1 SGHRS and CDR2 YFSETQ. Trimming removed 5 bases at V and 6 bases at J, with 15 bases between. CDR3 length: 14 residues. CDR3 residues: CASSVPHLGNEQFF. In DNA form, the CDR3 reads TGCGCCAGCAGTGTGCCCCACCTTGGCAATGAGCAGTTCTTC.

The rearrangement uses TRBV29-1 and TRBJ2-3, with a tentative D call TRBD2 (5 bases). CDR1 SQVTM and CDR2 ANQGSEA come from the germline V gene. The CDR3 consists of 16 residues. V gave up 2 bases and J gave up 4 bases, with 19 bases separating them. The CDR3 reads CSVEKVRGPGADTQYF. CDR3 bases: TGCAGCGTTGAAAAGGTTCGGGGTCCCGGGGCAGATACGCAGTATTTT.

As regards this clone: The sample has other DNA sequences that encode this CDR3 too. The V call is TRBV28, the J call TRBJ2-7; 7 bases line up with TRBD1. Germline loops: CDR1 MDHEN, CDR2 SYDVKM. After removal of 4 bases from V and 0 bases from J, the junction contained 0 bases not matched to a gene. The CDR3 has 13 amino acids. The CDR3 loop reads CASSWTGSYEQYF. Here the CDR3 DNA reads TGTGCCAGCAGTTGGACAGGCTCCTACGAGCAGTACTTC.

This rearrangement joins TRBV10-2 to TRBJ2-1, with 13 bases matching TRBD2. The trim removed 8 bases at V and 8 bases at J, leaving 9 bases unmatched. The CDR3 is 15 amino acids. Germline V CDR1 and CDR2: WSHSY, SAAADI. The CDR3 DNA reads as TGCGCCAGCTCGCGTTGGACTAGCGGGAGTGATGAGCAGTTCTTC. As protein: CASSRWTSGSDEQFF.

The rearrangement links TRBV28 to TRBJ2-1, with D maybe TRBD2 (6 bases). Germline V gene sequence: CDR1 MDHEN, CDR2 SYDVKM. Trimming cost V 2 bases and J 0 bases, with 11 bases left between them. The CDR3 is made up of 16 amino acids. CDR3 residues: CASSLGGKSSYNEQFF. CDR3 sequence (DNA): TGTGCCAGCAGTTTAGGAGGGAAAAGCTCCTACAATGAGCAGTTCTTC.

For this clone: The sample holds other DNA sequences that translate to the same CDR3. The chain couples TRBV5-4 to TRBJ1-1, with D maybe TRBD1 (5 bases). Trimming cost V 0 bases and J 2 bases, with 11 bases left between them. CDR1 and CDR2 (germline): SGHNT, YYREEE (reference sequence). The CDR3 totals 15 residues. This CDR3 is CASSLEGSLNTEAFF. The DNA of the CDR3 is TGTGCCAGCAGCTTGGAGGGGTCCCTAAACACTGAAGCTTTCTTT.

This chain links TRBV6-5 with TRBJ2-7; D gene uncertain. Trimming stripped 2 bases from V and 9 bases from J, with 11 bases between. CDR1 is MNHEY and CDR2 is SVGAGI in the germline V gene. CDR3 length equals 12 residues. The CDR3: CASSYLDGGQYF. CDR3 in DNA: TGTGCCAGCAGTTACCTCGACGGTGGGCAGTACTTC.

The chain is built from TRBV15 and TRBJ2-1; 11 nucleotides line up with TRBD1. The CDR3 is 17 amino acids. The ends lost 0 bases at V and 5 bases at J; junction bases unmatched: 6. CDR1 is LNHNV, CDR2 YYDKDF, per germline (reference sequence). CDR3 amino acids: CATSRDRGTGGNNEQFF. For the CDR3, the DNA is TGTGCCACCAGCAGAGATCGTGGGACAGGGGGAAACAATGAGCAGTTCTTC.

This chain uses TRBV5-8 with TRBJ2-2; tentatively, D is TRBD1 (6 bases). CDR3 length: 15 residues. Trimming stripped 7 bases from V and 0 bases from J, with 13 bases between. CDR1 SGHTS and CDR2 YDEGEE come from the germline V gene. CDR3 sequence (DNA): TGTGCCAGCCACCAACAGGGATCGAACACCGGGGAGCTGTTTTTT. It is translated as CASHQQGSNTGELFF.

This clone was found once. V usage is TRBV11-1 and J usage is TRBJ2-7; D gene uncertain. Deletions cut 5 bases from V and 0 bases from J, with 8 bases between. CDR3 length equals 13 residues. From germline, CDR1 is SGHAT and CDR2 FQDESV (reference sequence). DNA for the CDR3: TGTGCCAGCAGCCTAGTCGGCTCCTACGAGCAGTACTTC. Translated: CASSLVGSYEQYF.

This chain joins TRBV27 and TRBJ2-7; 8 nucleotides align to TRBD1. This CDR3 is built from 14 residues. Germline CDR1 reads MNHEY; CDR2 reads SMNVEV (reference sequence). V lost 8 bases, J lost 0 bases, and 6 bases stayed unmatched. CDR3: CASGPRGLSYEQYF. DNA of the CDR3: TGTGCCAGCGGCCCCAGGGGGCTCTCCTACGAGCAGTACTTC.

This chain's CDR3 is CASNTGGTGNTIYF. The CDR3 DNA sequence: TGTGCCTCGAATACAGGGGGCACTGGAAACACCATATATTTT. The genes are TRBV28 and TRBJ1-3; 9 bases are a match to TRBD1. The CDR3 runs to 14 residues. V lost 11 bases and J lost 2; bases outside the gene matches: 7. Looked up from germline, CDR1 is MDHEN and CDR2 is SYDVKM.

The chain has TRBV5-1 and TRBJ2-3; the D call may be TRBD1 or TRBD2 (5 bases each). Germline CDR1 SGHRS, CDR2 YFSETQ. This CDR3 is built from 14 residues. V was trimmed by 4 bases and J by 4 bases, leaving 13 bases between them. Here the CDR3 reads CASSQGPSSDTQYF. The CDR3 DNA sequence: TGCGCCAGCAGCCAGGGACCGAGTTCAGATACGCAGTATTTT.

This sequence joins TRBV5-1 and TRBJ1-4, with TRBD1 as a possible D gene (5 bases). Germline V gene data show CDR1 as SGHRS and CDR2 as YFSETQ. Trimming left V 4 bases short and J 7 bases short, with 20 bases between. This CDR3 comprises 16 residues. The CDR3 protein is CASSEAGASGGEKLFF. The CDR3 nucleotides read TGCGCCAGCAGCGAGGCAGGCGCTTCCGGGGGTGAAAAACTGTTTTTT.

The chain employs TRBV18 and TRBJ2-7, with 7 nucleotides matching TRBD1. The CDR3 is 16 amino acids. The trim removed 3 bases at V and 2 bases at J, leaving 10 bases unmatched. The germline CDR1 and CDR2 sequences are KGHSH and LQKENI. As DNA, the CDR3 is TGTGCCAGCTCACCGAAGACAGGGCTCGGACCCTACGAGCAGTACTTC. Its protein product is CASSPKTGLGPYEQYF.

V usage is TRBV4-3 and J usage is TRBJ1-5, with TRBD1 as a possible D gene (5 bases). Trimming removed 0 bases from V and 7 bases from J, with 13 bases in between. The CDR3 runs to 15 residues. Germline assignment: CDR1 LGHNA and CDR2 YSLEER. The CDR3 protein is CASSQDGTPSQPQHF. CDR3 bases: TGCGCCAGCAGCCAAGACGGGACTCCGAGCCAGCCCCAGCATTTT.

The chain uses TRBV4-1 and TRBJ2-1, with D possibly matching TRBD2 (6 bases). Germline values: CDR1 MGHRA, CDR2 YSYEKL. V was shortened by 1 base and J by 7 bases, with 14 bases between the two germline ends. CDR3 length: 15 amino acids. The CDR3 loop is CASSQGRGGVNEQFF. The DNA for the CDR3 is TGCGCCAGCAGCCAAGGGCGGGGTGGGGTGAATGAGCAGTTCTTC.

Points on this clone: This specimen includes other DNA sequences encoding the same CDR3. The CDR3 DNA follows: TGCGCCAGCAGCTTGGGGTCAGGGGGCCGAGAGACCCAGTACTTC. It codes for CASSLGSGGRETQYF. The rearrangement joins TRBV5-1 to TRBJ2-5, with 8 nucleotides matching TRBD1. This CDR3 is 15 amino acids long. J lost 4 bases, V lost 0 bases, and 5 bases had no gene match. CDR1 and CDR2 from the germline V gene are SGHRS and YFSETQ.